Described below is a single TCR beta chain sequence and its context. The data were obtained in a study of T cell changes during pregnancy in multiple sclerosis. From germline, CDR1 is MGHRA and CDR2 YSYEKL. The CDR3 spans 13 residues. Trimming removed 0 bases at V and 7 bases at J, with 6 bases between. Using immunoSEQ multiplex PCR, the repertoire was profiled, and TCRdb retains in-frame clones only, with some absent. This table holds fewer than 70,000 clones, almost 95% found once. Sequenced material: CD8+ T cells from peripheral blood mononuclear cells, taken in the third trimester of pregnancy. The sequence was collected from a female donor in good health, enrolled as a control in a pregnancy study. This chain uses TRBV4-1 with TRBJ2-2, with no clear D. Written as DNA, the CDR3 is TGCGCCAGCAGCCAAGAACTCCTCGGGGAGCTGTTTTTT. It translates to CASSQELLGELFF.